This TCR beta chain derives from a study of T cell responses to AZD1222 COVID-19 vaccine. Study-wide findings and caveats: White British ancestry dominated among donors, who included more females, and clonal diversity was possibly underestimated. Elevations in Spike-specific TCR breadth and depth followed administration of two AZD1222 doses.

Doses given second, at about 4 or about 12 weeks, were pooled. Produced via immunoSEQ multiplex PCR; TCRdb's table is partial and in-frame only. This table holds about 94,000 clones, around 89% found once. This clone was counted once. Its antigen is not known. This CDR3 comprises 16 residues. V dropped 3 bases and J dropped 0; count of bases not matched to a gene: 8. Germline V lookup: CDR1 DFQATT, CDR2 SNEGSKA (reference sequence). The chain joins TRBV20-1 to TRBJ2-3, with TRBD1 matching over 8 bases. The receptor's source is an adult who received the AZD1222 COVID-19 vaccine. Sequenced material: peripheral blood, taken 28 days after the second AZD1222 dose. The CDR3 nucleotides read TGCAGTGCTAGTTCTGCAGGGGGCTTTAGCACAGATACGCAGTATTTT. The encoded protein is CSASSAGGFSTDTQYF.